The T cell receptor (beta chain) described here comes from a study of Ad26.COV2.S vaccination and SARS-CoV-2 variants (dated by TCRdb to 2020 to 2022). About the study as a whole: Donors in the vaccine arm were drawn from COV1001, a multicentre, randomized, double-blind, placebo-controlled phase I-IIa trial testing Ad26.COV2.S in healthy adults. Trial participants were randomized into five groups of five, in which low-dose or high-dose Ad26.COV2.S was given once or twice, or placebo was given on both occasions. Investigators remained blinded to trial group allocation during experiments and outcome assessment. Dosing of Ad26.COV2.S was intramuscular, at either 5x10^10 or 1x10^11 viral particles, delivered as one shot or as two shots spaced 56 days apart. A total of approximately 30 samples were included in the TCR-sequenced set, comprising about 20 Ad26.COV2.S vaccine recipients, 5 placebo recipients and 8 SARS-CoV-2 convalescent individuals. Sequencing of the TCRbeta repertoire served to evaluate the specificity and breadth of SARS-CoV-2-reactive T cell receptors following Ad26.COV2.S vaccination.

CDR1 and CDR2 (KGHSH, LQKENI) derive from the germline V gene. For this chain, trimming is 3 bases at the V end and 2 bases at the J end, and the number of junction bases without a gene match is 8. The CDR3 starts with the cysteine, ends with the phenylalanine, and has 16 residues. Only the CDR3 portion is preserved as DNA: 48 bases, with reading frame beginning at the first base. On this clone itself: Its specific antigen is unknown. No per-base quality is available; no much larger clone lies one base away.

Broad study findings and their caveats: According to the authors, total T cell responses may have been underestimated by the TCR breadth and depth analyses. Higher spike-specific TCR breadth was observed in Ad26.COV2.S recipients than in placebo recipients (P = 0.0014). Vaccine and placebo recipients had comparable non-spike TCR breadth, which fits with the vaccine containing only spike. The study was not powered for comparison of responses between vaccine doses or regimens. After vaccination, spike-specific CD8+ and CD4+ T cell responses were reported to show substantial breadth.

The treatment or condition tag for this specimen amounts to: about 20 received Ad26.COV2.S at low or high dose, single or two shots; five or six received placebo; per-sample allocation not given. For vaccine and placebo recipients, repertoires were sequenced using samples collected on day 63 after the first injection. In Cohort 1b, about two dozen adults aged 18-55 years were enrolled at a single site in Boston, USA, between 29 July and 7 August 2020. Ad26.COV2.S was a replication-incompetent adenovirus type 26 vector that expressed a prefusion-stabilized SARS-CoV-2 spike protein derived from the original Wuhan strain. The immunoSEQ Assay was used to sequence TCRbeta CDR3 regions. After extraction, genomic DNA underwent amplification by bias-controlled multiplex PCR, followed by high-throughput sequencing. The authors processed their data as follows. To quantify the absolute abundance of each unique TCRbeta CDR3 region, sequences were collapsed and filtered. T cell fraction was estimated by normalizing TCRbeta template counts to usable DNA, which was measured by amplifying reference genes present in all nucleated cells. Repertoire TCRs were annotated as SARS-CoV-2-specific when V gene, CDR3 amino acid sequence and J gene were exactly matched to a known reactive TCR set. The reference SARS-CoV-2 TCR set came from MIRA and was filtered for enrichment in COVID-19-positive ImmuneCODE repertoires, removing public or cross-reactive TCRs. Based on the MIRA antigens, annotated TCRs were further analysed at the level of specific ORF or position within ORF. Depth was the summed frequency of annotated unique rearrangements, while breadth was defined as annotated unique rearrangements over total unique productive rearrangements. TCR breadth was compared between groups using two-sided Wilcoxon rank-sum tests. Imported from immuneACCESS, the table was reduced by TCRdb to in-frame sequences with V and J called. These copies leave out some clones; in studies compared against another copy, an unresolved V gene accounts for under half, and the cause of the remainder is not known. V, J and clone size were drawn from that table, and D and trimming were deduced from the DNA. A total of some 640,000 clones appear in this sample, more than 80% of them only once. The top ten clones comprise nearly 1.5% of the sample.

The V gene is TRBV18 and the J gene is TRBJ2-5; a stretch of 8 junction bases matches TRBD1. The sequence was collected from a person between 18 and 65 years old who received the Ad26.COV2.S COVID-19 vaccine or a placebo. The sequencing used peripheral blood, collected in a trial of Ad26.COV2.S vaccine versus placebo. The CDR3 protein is CASSPAGTGVQETQYF. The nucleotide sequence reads TGTGCCAGCTCACCTGCCGGGACAGGCGTTCAAGAGACCCAGTACTTC.